This TCR beta chain was recorded in a study of shared clonotypes between healthy human individuals. Study observations and caveats: Donors were few, which limited the genetic and exposure-history diversity represented.

With regard to this clone: The antigen is not known.

Each subset's genomic DNA was shared equally among a number of immunoSEQ plates. Sequenced by immunoSEQ multiplex PCR; TCRdb stores in-frame clones only, minus some. The profile covers about half a million clones, with 65% to 85% appearing a single time and about an eighth taken by the ten largest. The CDR3 contains 15 residues. In germline, CDR1 is MDHEN, CDR2 SYDVKM. V lost 3 bases, J lost 5 bases, and 8 bases stayed unmatched. Specimen: PBMCs. The receptor was isolated from a woman aged 40 to 49 in good health. Some clones in this sample may be carry-over from other donors' samples. The gene calls are TRBV28 and TRBJ2-7, with 9 bases that match TRBD2. In DNA, the CDR3 is TGTGCCAGCAGTTTCCGCGGGAGGGCCTCGGACGAGCAGTACTTC. This encodes CASSFRGRASDEQYF.